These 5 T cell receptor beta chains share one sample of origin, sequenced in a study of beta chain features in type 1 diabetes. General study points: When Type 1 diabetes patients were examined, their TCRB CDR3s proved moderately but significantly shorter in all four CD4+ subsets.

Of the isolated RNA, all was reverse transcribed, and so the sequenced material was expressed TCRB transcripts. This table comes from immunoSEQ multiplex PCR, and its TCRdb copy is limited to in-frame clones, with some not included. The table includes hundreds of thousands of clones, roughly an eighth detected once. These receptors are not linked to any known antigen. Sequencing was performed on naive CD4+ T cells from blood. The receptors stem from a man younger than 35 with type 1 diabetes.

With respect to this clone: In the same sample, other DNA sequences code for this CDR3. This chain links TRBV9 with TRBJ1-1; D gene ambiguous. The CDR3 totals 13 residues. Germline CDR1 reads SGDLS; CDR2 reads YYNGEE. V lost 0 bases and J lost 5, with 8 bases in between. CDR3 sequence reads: CASSVDLGTEAFF. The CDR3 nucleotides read TGTGCCAGCAGCGTAGACCTGGGAACTGAAGCTTTCTTT.

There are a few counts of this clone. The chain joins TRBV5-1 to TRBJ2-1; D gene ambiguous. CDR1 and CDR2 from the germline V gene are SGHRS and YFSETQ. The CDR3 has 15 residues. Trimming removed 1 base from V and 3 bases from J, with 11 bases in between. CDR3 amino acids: CASSLSSGYYNEQFF. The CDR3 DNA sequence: TGCGCCAGCAGCTTGAGTTCGGGTTACTACAATGAGCAGTTCTTC.

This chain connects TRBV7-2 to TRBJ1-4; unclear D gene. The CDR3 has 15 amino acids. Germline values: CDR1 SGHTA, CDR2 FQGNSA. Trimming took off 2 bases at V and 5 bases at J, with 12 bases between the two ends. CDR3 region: CASSLLAAKNEKLFF. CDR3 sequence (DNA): TGTGCCAGCAGCTTACTGGCAGCGAAGAATGAAAAACTGTTTTTT.

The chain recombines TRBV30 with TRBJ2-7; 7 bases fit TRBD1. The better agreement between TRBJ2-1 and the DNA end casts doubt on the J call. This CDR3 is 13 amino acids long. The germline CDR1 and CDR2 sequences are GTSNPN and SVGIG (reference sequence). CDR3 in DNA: TGTGCCTGGAAGACAGGGTCCTACAATGAGCAGTTCTTC. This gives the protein CAWKTGSYNEQFF.

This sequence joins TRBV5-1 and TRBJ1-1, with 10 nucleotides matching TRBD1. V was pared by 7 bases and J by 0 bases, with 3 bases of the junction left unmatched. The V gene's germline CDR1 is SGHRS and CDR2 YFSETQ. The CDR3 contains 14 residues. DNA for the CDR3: TGCGCCAGCGGGACAGGGGATATGAACACTGAAGCTTTCTTT. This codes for CASGTGDMNTEAFF.